Below, one T cell receptor beta chain is given with its context. Its target is unknown. The authors drew about 9.9 milliliters of peripheral blood from each donor. Then a second PCR, running about 6 to 12 cycles, was carried out with a sample-barcoded 5' primer and a J-beta primer mix. Each cDNA molecule was tagged by a template-switch adaptor that had 12 random nucleotides. TCRdb processed the 5' RACE reads anew with MiXCR; each CDR3 protein has one entry. The data contain about 1.5 million distinct CDR3 sequences, roughly two fifths of them seen just once; the ten biggest clones take up over 3.5%. The trim removed 6 bases at V and 4 bases at J, leaving 18 bases unmatched. The CDR3 length is 19 residues. This sample is part of a study of blood T cells in healthy people across ages. Notes on the study in general: Researchers deemed the diversity estimates from one million T cells underestimates.

Source material: blood. V and J are TRBV12-3 or TRBV12-4 and TRBJ1-2, with TRBD1 identical over 12 bases. The receptor comes from a woman aged 18-29 years in good health. The CDR3 region is CASRQGDRGRLSLLYGYTF. CDR3 in DNA: TGTGCCAGCAGACAAGGGGACAGGGGGCGCCTCAGCCTACTCTATGGCTACACCTTC.